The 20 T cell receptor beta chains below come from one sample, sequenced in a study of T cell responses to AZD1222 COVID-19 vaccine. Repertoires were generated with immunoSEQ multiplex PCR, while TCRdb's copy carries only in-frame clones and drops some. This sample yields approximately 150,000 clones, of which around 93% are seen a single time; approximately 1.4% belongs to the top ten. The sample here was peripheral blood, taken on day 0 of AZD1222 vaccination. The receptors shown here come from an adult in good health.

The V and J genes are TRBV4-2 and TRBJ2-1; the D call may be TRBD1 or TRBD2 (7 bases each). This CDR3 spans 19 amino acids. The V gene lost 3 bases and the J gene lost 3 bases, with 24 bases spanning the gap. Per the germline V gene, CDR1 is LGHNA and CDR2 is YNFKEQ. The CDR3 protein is CASSQRLRGGGQIYNEQFF. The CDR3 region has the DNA TGTGCCAGCAGCCAGAGACTGCGAGGGGGGGGACAGATCTACAATGAGCAGTTCTTC.

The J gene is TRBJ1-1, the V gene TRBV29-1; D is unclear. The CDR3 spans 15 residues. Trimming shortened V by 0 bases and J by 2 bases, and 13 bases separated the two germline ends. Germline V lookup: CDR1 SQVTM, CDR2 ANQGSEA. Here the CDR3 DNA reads TGCAGCGTTGAAGATCCCCAGGCGACAAACACTGAAGCTTTCTTT. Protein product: CSVEDPQATNTEAFF.

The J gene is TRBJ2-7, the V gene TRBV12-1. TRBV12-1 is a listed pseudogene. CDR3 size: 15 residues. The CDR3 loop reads CASSFPGPRHYEQYF. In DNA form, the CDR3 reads TGTGCCAGCAGCTTCCCGGGACCGAGACACTACGAGCAGTACTTC.

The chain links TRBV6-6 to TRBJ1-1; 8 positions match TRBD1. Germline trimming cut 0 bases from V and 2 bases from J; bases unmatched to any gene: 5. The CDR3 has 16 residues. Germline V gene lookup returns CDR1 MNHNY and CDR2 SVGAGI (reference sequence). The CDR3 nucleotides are TGTGCCAGCAGTTACTCGACAGGGGCCTCTAACACTGAAGCTTTCTTT. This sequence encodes CASSYSTGASNTEAFF.

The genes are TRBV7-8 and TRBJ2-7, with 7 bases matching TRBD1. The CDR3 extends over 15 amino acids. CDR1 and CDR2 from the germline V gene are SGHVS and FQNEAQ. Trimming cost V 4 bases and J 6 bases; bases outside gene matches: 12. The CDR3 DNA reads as TGTGCCAGCAGCTCCCGTCGACAGGGTCCAGGCGAGCAGTACTTC. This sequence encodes CASSSRRQGPGEQYF.

The CDR3 spells CASSQEASQNYGYTF. CDR3 bases: TGCGCCAGCAGCCAAGAGGCGTCCCAGAACTATGGCTACACCTTC. This sequence joins TRBV4-1 and TRBJ1-2; D call uncertain. The CDR3 consists of 15 residues. V lost 0 bases and J 2 bases, leaving 10 bases between the germline ends. Germline CDR1 and CDR2: MGHRA and YSYEKL.

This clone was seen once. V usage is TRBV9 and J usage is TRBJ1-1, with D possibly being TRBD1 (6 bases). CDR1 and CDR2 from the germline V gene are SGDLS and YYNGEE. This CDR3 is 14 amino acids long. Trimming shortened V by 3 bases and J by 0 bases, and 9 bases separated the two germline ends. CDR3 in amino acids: CASSAGTLNTEAFF. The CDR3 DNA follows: TGTGCCAGCAGCGCCGGGACACTGAACACTGAAGCTTTCTTT.

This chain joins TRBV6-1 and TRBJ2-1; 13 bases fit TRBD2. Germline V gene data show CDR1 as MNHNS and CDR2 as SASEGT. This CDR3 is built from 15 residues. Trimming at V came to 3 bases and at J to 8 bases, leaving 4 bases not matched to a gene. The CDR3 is CASSERLAGGHEQFF. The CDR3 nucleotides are TGTGCCAGCAGTGAGAGACTAGCGGGGGGCCATGAGCAGTTCTTC.

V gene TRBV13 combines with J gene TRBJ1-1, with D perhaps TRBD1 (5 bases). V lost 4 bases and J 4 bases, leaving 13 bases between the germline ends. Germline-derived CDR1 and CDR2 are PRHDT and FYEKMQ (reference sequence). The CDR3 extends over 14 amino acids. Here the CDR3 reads CASSSREVGTEAFF. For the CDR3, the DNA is TGTGCCAGCAGCTCCAGGGAGGTGGGCACTGAAGCTTTCTTT.

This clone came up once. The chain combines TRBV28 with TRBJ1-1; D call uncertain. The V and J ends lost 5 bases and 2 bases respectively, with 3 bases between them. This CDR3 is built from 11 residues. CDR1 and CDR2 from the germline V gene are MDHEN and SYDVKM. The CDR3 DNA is TGTGCCAGCAGTGATAACACTGAAGCTTTCTTT. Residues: CASSDNTEAFF.

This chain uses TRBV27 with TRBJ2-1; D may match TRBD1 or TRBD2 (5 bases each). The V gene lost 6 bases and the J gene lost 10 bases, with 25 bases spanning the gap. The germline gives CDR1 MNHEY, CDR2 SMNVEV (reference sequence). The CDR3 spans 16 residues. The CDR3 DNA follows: TGTGCCAGCAGCTTGGAAGGGACCAGGCGCGTCTGGGAGCAGTTCTTC. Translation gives CASSLEGTRRVWEQFF.

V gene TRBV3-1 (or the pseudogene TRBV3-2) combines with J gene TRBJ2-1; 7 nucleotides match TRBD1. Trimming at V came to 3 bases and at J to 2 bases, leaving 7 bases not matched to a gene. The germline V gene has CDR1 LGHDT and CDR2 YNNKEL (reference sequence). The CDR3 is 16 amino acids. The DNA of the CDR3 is TGTGCCAGCAGCCATCCCCAGGGGGTTACCTACAATGAGCAGTTCTTC. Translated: CASSHPQGVTYNEQFF.

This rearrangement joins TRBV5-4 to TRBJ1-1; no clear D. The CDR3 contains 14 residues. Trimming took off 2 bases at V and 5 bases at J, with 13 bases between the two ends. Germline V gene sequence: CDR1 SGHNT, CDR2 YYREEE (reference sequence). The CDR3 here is CASSFQERVTEAFF. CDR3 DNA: TGTGCCAGCAGCTTCCAGGAAAGGGTGACTGAAGCTTTCTTT.

The CDR3, as DNA: TGTGCCAGCAGTTTCAGAGCGGTGGATGGCTACACCTTC. Amino acids: CASSFRAVDGYTF. V usage is TRBV12-3 or TRBV12-4 and J usage is TRBJ1-2; D is ambiguous. V lost 3 bases and J 6 bases, leaving 11 bases between the germline ends. This CDR3 is 13 amino acids long.

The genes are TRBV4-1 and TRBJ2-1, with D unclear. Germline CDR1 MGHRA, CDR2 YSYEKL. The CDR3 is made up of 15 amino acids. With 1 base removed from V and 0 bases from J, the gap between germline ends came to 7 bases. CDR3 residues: CASSQVPSSYNEQFF. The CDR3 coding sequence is TGCGCCAGCAGCCAAGTGCCTAGCTCCTACAATGAGCAGTTCTTC.

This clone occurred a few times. CDR3 sequence: CAWSPGSPNSPLHF. The CDR3 DNA follows: TGTGCCTGGAGTCCAGGGAGCCCTAATTCACCCCTCCACTTT. The chain couples TRBV30 to TRBJ1-6; TRBD1 might be the D (5 bases). The CDR3 is made up of 14 amino acids. V lost 2 bases and J lost 6, with 11 bases in between. CDR1 and CDR2 (germline): GTSNPN, SVGIG (reference sequence).

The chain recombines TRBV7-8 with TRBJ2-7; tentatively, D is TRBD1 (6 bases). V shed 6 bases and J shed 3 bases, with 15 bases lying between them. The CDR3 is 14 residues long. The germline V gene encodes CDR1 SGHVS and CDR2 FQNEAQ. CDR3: CASSLRDTYYEQYF. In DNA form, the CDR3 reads TGTGCCAGCAGTTTAAGGGACACCTACTACGAGCAGTACTTC.

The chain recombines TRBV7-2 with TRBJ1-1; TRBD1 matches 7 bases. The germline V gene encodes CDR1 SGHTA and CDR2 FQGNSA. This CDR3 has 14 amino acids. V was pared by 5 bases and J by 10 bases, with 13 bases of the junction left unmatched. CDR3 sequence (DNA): TGTGCCAGCAGCCCAACAGGGGACCCTTCGGGAGCTTTCTTT. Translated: CASSPTGDPSGAFF.

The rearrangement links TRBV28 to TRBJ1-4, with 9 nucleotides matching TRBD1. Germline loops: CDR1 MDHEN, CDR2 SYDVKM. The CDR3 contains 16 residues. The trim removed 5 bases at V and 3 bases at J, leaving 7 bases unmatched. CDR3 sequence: CASSASGTGPNEKLFF. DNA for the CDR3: TGTGCCAGCAGTGCGAGTGGGACAGGGCCTAATGAAAAACTGTTTTTT.

The CDR3 DNA is TGTGCCAGCAGCTTAAAATTGGCTCGTAATAATTCACCCCTCCACTTT. Translating it yields CASSLKLARNNSPLHF. V is TRBV7-2 and J is TRBJ1-6, with D unresolved. The germline CDR1 and CDR2 sequences are SGHTA and FQGNSA. V dropped 2 bases and J dropped 5 bases, with 13 bases sitting between them. This CDR3 spans 16 amino acids.